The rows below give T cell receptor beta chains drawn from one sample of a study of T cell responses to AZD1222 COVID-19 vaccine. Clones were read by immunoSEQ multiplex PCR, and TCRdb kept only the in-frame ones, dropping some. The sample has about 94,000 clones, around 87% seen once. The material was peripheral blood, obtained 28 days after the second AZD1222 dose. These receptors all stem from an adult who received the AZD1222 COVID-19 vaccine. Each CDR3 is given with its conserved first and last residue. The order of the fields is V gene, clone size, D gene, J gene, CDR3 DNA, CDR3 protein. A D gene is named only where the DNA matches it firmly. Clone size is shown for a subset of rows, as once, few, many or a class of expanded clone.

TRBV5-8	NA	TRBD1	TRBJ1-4	TGTGCCAGCAGCTTTGGACAGGGGGAGAATGAAAAACTGTTTTTT	CASSFGQGENEKLFF
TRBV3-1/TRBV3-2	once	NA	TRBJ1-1	TGTGCCAGCAGCCAAGGGTCACAGGGAAACACTGAAGCTTTCTTT	CASSQGSQGNTEAFF
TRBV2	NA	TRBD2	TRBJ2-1	TGTGCCAGCGTAGCGGGGGCGGGGAATGAGCAGTTCTTC	CASVAGAGNEQFF
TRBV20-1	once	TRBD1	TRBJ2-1	TGCAGTGCTAGTTCGGGACAGGGGGCGGGTGAGCAGTTCTTC	CSASSGQGAGEQFF
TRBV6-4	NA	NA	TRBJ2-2	TGTGCCAGCAGCAGGGGCGCGAACACCGGGGAGCTGTTTTTT	CASSRGANTGELFF
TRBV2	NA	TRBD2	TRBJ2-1	TGTGCCAGCAGCGACCCCCATCGAGCGGGGCTGAATGAGCAGTTCTTC	CASSDPHRAGLNEQFF
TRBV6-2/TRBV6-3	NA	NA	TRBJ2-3	TGTGCCAGCAGTTGGGAAGTAGGAGAAGGGGCAGATACGCAGTATTTT	CASSWEVGEGADTQYF
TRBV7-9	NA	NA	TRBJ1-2	TGTGCCAGCAGCTTAGAGGGAACATATATTAACTATGGCTACACCTTC	CASSLEGTYINYGYTF
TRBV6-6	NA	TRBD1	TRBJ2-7	TGTGCCACCTCCGGGACAGGGGTCGAGGAGCAGTACTTC	CATSGTGVEEQYF
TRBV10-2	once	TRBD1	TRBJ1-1	TGCGCCAGCAGTTCGGCAGGGGGCCTGAACACTGAAGCTTTCTTT	CASSSAGGLNTEAFF